Presented here are 21 T cell receptor beta chains from one specimen sequenced in a study of T cell repertoires in cytomegalovirus infection. MiXCR, run by TCRdb on the reads, gives a single entry per CDR3 protein. The sample carries 550,000 to 850,000 distinct CDR3 sequences, 30% to 35% recorded once. Antigen specificity for these receptors is unknown. The starting material was cultured PBMCs, obtained from culture after CMV antigen stimulation. The receptors come from a human donor in good health (CMV status not recorded). Some clones in this sample may be carry-over from other donors' samples.

The table lists this clonotype with a few counts. The rearrangement links TRBV19 to TRBJ2-5; weak D call: TRBD2 (5 bases). This CDR3 contains 14 residues. The germline gives CDR1 LNHDA, CDR2 SQIVND (reference sequence). Trimming left V 6 bases short and J 9 bases short, with 20 bases between. As DNA, the CDR3 is TGTGCCAGTAGCCGATTACACGGATCCGGGGCCCAGTACTTC. Its translation: CASSRLHGSGAQYF.

This chain uses TRBV19 with TRBJ2-5; 9 bases map to TRBD1. Germline V lookup: CDR1 LNHDA, CDR2 SQIVND (reference sequence). The V segment lost 6 bases and the J segment 5 bases; nucleotides outside the gene matches: 4. This CDR3 has 13 amino acids. The CDR3 is CASRGQGRETQYF. CDR3 DNA: TGTGCCAGTAGAGGACAGGGGCGGGAGACCCAGTACTTC.

The V call is TRBV24-1, the J call TRBJ2-7; tentatively, D is TRBD1 (6 bases). Per the germline V gene, CDR1 is KGHDR and CDR2 is SFDVKD. V was pared by 8 bases and J by 2 bases, with 12 bases between. CDR3 length: 13 amino acids. In DNA, the CDR3 is TGTGCCACCATGGACAGCCTTACCTACGAGCAGTACTTC. Protein: CATMDSLTYEQYF.

This clonotype occurred a few times. V gene TRBV6-1 combines with J gene TRBJ1-3, with D unresolved. The germline V gene has CDR1 MNHNS and CDR2 SASEGT. V was cut by 9 bases and J by 4 bases, with 19 bases left in between. This CDR3 region has 15 residues. The CDR3 DNA sequence: TGTGCCAGTGACGAAGAGGCCACCTCGGGAAACACCATATATTTT. Amino acid sequence: CASDEEATSGNTIYF.

This clonotype was seen a few times. This chain uses TRBV10-3 with TRBJ2-2; 12 positions match TRBD2. The CDR3 has 15 amino acids. Trimming took 7 bases from V and 5 from J; bases not matched to a gene: 5. Per germline, CDR1 ENHRY and CDR2 SYGVKD. CDR3 region: CAIKGLAGRTGELFF. The CDR3 DNA follows: TGTGCCATCAAGGGACTAGCGGGCCGAACCGGGGAGCTGTTTTTT.

The CDR3 region has the DNA TGTGCCTCAACCCGGGGGGGGACTGAAGCTTTCTTT. It yields the protein CASTRGGTEAFF. The chain couples TRBV2 to TRBJ1-1; D is possibly TRBD1 (5 bases). Germline lookup yields CDR1 SNHLY and CDR2 FYNNEI. This CDR3 region has 12 residues. The V end lost 11 bases, the J end lost 5 bases, and 15 bases lay between the germline ends. Using reference TRBV2 and TRBJ1-1 for the parts outside the CDR3, the full variable domain is EPEVTQTPSHQVTQMGQEVILRCVPISNHLYFYWYRQILGQKVEFLVSFYNNEISEKSEIFDDQFSVERPDGSNFTLKIRSTKLEDSAMYFCASTRGGTEAFFGQGTRLTVV.

This clonotype has a handful of counts. The gene calls are TRBV6-5 and TRBJ2-5, with 7 bases that match TRBD2. The germline CDR1 and CDR2 sequences are MNHEY and SVGAGI. V was pared by 2 bases and J by 1 base, with 4 bases of the junction left unmatched. This CDR3 is built from 15 residues. CDR3 in amino acids: CASSYTASGQETQYF. Here the CDR3 DNA reads TGTGCCAGCAGTTACACCGCTAGCGGCCAAGAGACCCAGTACTTC.

This chain links TRBV15 with TRBJ2-2, with unresolved D. The CDR3 totals 12 residues. The V gene's germline CDR1 is LNHNV and CDR2 YYDKDF (reference sequence). Trimming took 3 bases from V and 6 from J, leaving 5 bases between them. CDR3 sequence: CATSRRAGELFF. The CDR3 nucleotides are TGTGCCACCAGCAGGCGAGCCGGGGAGCTGTTTTTT.

This clonotype was recorded many times. The rearrangement joins TRBV6-2 or TRBV6-3 to TRBJ1-1; D is perhaps TRBD1 (5 bases). V was trimmed by 10 bases and J by 2 bases, leaving 14 bases between them. CDR1 and CDR2 from the germline V gene are MNHEY and SVGEGT. CDR3 length: 13 residues. The CDR3 spells CAITGPPNTEAFF. DNA of the CDR3: TGTGCCATCACGGGGCCCCCCAACACTGAAGCTTTCTTT.

The V and J genes are TRBV6-2 or TRBV6-3 and TRBJ2-3, with D hard to call. This CDR3 contains 13 residues. From germline, CDR1 is MNHEY and CDR2 SVGEGT. Trimming took 11 bases from V and 6 from J, leaving 18 bases between them. CDR3 nucleotide sequence: TGTGCCGGACGGACCCGCGAAAGGGATACGCAGTATTTT. Translated: CAGRTRERDTQYF.

CDR3 DNA sequence: TGTGCCAGCAGTCCCCCTACCGGGAGGGCCCGAGGCTATTCTATGAACACTGAAGCTTTCTTT. Residues: CASSPPTGRARGYSMNTEAFF. The chain couples TRBV6-7 to TRBJ1-1; D not certain. TRBV6-7 has ORF status, its function being uncertain. V was trimmed by 5 bases and J by 0 bases, leaving 31 bases between them. The CDR3 has 21 amino acids.

This clonotype was seen once. The chain recombines TRBV11-3 with TRBJ2-3; D gene ambiguous. This CDR3 has 14 residues. Between the trimmed V and J ends, which lost 3 bases and 4 bases, there was a span of 11 bases. CDR1 is SGHNT and CDR2 is YENEEA in the germline V gene. CDR3: CASSFRRTSDTQYF. The CDR3 nucleotides are TGTGCCAGCAGCTTTAGGCGGACCTCAGATACGCAGTATTTT.

In this sample, this clonotype turned up once. The genes are TRBV27 and TRBJ2-1; D ambiguous. CDR1 and CDR2 from the germline V gene are MNHEY and SMNVEV (reference sequence). The CDR3 consists of 16 residues. Trimming stripped 2 bases from V and 6 bases from J, with 17 bases between. CDR3 nucleotide sequence: TGTGCCAGCAGTTTAGGTTGGTCAGGAACCATCAATGAGCAGTTCTTC. Its protein is CASSLGWSGTINEQFF.

This clonotype turned up a few times. V is TRBV28 and J is TRBJ1-4; TRBD1 agrees at 9 bases. After removal of 5 bases from V and 2 bases from J, the junction contained 6 bases not matched to a gene. This CDR3 comprises 16 residues. Germline CDR1 MDHEN, CDR2 SYDVKM. CDR3 in DNA: TGTGCCAGCAGTAAACAGGGGGCAGGTACTAATGAAAAACTGTTTTTT. This sequence encodes CASSKQGAGTNEKLFF.

This clonotype has just a few counts. The chain joins TRBV28 to TRBJ2-3, with no clear D. The V and J ends lost 8 bases and 4 bases respectively, with 13 bases between them. The CDR3 spans 13 residues. The germline CDR1 and CDR2 sequences are MDHEN and SYDVKM. The CDR3, as DNA: TGTGCCAGCCGTCCCGCTAGACCAGATACGCAGTATTTT. Its protein is CASRPARPDTQYF.

The chain combines TRBV18 with TRBJ2-7, with 12 positions matching TRBD2. The germline V gene encodes CDR1 KGHSH and CDR2 LQKENI. CDR3 length: 14 residues. Unmatched junction bases numbered 5, after V lost 6 bases and J lost 5 bases. The CDR3 bases are TGTGCCAGCTCCTCTAGCGGGGGGGTCAACGAGCAGTACTTC. Its protein product is CASSSSGGVNEQYF.

This clonotype was observed a handful of times. The chain is built from TRBV28 and TRBJ1-1; D is possibly TRBD1 (6 bases). Trimming took off 2 bases at V and 1 base at J, with 17 bases between the two ends. The CDR3 covers 17 residues. CDR1 is MDHEN and CDR2 is SYDVKM in the germline V gene. The CDR3 here is CASSLPLSYRENTEAFF. Here the CDR3 DNA reads TGTGCCAGCAGTTTACCCCTATCCTACAGGGAGAACACTGAAGCTTTCTTT.

This clonotype was recorded a few times. The V and J genes are TRBV7-6 and TRBJ2-4, with D maybe TRBD2 (6 bases). The V gene's germline CDR1 is SGHVS and CDR2 FNYEAQ. This CDR3 contains 18 residues. V was trimmed by 1 base and J by 0 bases, leaving 16 bases between them. In nucleotides, the CDR3 is TGTGCCAGCAGCTTAGGGGCTAGCGTGTCGCTAGCCAAAAACATTCAGTACTTC. It codes for CASSLGASVSLAKNIQYF.

This clonotype was seen a handful of times. J is TRBJ2-1 and V is TRBV6-6; 7 nucleotides line up with TRBD1. V lost 7 bases and J lost 0; bases outside the gene matches: 21. The CDR3 has 20 amino acids. Germline V gives CDR1 MNHNY, CDR2 SVGAGI (reference sequence). CDR3 sequence (DNA): TGTGCCAGCATTCCCACCCCGGCACAGGGGTGGATCAGCTCCTACAATGAGCAGTTCTTC. It is translated as CASIPTPAQGWISSYNEQFF.

This clonotype was counted ten times or more. The chain couples TRBV7-6 to TRBJ1-3, with D unresolved. The V gene's germline CDR1 is SGHVS and CDR2 FNYEAQ. V lost 1 base and J 0 bases, leaving 7 bases between the germline ends. There are 15 residues in the CDR3. The CDR3 bases are TGTGCCAGCAGCTTAGAGTCGAGCTCTGGAAACACCATATATTTT. Protein product: CASSLESSSGNTIYF.

This clonotype was detected only a few times. The chain couples TRBV20-1 to TRBJ1-3, with D unresolved. Per germline, CDR1 DFQATT and CDR2 SNEGSKA (reference sequence). The CDR3 is 14 residues long. The V end lost 1 base, the J end lost 3 bases, and 10 bases lay between the germline ends. The CDR3 DNA follows: TGCAGTGCTAGAGCAAGAGATGTTGGAAACACCATATATTTT. As protein: CSARARDVGNTIYF.